The TCR beta chain described here comes from a study of shared clonotypes between healthy human individuals. Trimming at V came to 10 bases and at J to 9 bases, leaving 8 bases not matched to a gene. Germline-derived CDR1 and CDR2 are SNHLY and FYNNEI. The CDR3 loop spans 13 amino acids. Clones were sequenced by immunoSEQ multiplex PCR, and TCRdb holds only the in-frame ones, with some missing. The sample contains 800,000 to 1,200,000 clones, around 82% of which appear only once. A few counts support this clone. This chain connects TRBV2 to TRBJ2-7; 14 nucleotides match TRBD2. Sequencing was performed on memory CD4+ T cells from PBMCs. Specified subset: CD45RA-negative fraction. This sequence was found in a man between 18 and 35 years old in good health. Some clones in this sample may be carry-over from other donors' samples. As DNA, the CDR3 is TGTGCCACTAGACTAGCGGGAGGGCCGGGGCAGTACTTC. It translates to CATRLAGGPGQYF.